The 32 T cell receptor beta chains given below trace back to one sample, sequenced in a study of T cell responses to AZD1222 COVID-19 vaccine. Method: immunoSEQ multiplex PCR; TCRdb's copy keeps in-frame clones and lacks some. The sample lists 150,000 to 180,000 clones, over 85% occurring once. The specimen comprised peripheral blood, sampled on day 0 of AZD1222 vaccination. The receptors derive from an adult in good health.

This rearrangement joins TRBV18 to TRBJ2-2, with 8 bases matching TRBD1. The CDR3 consists of 15 residues. The germline gives CDR1 KGHSH, CDR2 LQKENI. After removal of 3 bases from V and 6 bases from J, the junction contained 6 bases not matched to a gene. CDR3 amino acids: CASSPRTGTSGELFF. The CDR3 DNA is TGTGCCAGCTCACCGAGGACAGGGACATCCGGGGAGCTGTTTTTT.

J is TRBJ2-7 and V is TRBV27; no reliable D call. The CDR3 totals 12 residues. Trimming left V 3 bases short and J 6 bases short, with 9 bases between. Germline values: CDR1 MNHEY, CDR2 SMNVEV (reference sequence). DNA of the CDR3: TGTGCCAGCAGTTTCCAACGTATCGAGCAGTACTTC. This sequence encodes CASSFQRIEQYF.

The chain joins TRBV6-5 to TRBJ1-1; perhaps TRBD1 as D (5 bases). Germline CDR1 MNHEY, CDR2 SVGAGI. V was clipped by 8 bases and J by 4 bases, with 8 bases between them. The CDR3 contains 11 residues. The CDR3 coding sequence is TGTGCCAGCTGGGGGGGCACTGAAGCTTTCTTT. Translated: CASWGGTEAFF.

This chain links TRBV18 with TRBJ2-1, with TRBD1 matching over 7 bases. The CDR3 spans 16 residues. Unmatched junction bases numbered 9, after V lost 3 bases and J lost 4 bases. The germline V gene has CDR1 KGHSH and CDR2 LQKENI. Written as DNA, the CDR3 is TGTGCCAGCTCACCCTTACAGGGGTTGGGGTACAATGAGCAGTTCTTC. It yields the protein CASSPLQGLGYNEQFF. The full variable domain, its missing parts supplied by reference TRBV18 and TRBJ2-1, is NAGVMQNPRHLVRRRGQEARLRCSPMKGHSHVYWYRQLPEEGLKFMVYLQKENIIDESGMPKERFSAEFPKEGPSILRIQQVVRGDSAAYFCASSPLQGLGYNEQFFGPGTRLTVL.

V gene TRBV29-1 combines with J gene TRBJ1-2; D is unclear. The CDR3 consists of 11 residues. Germline values: CDR1 SQVTM, CDR2 ANQGSEA. V gave up 4 bases and J gave up 5 bases, with 8 bases separating them. The CDR3 region is CSVGSPYGYTF. CDR3 in DNA: TGCAGCGTTGGGAGCCCTTATGGCTACACCTTC.

This sequence joins TRBV12-5 and TRBJ1-5, with 8 bases identical to TRBD1. With 1 base clipped from V and 7 bases from J, the junction kept 6 bases outside the gene matches. The germline V gene has CDR1 LGHNT and CDR2 FRNRAP. The CDR3 sequence is 15 residues long. Written as DNA, the CDR3 is TGTGCTAGTGGTTTGGGCACAGGGGGAGAGCAGCCCCAGCATTTT. Translated: CASGLGTGGEQPQHF. Complete variable domain (other parts from reference TRBV12-5 and TRBJ1-5): DARVTQTPRHKVTEMGQEVTMRCQPILGHNTVFWYRQTMMQGLELLAYFRNRAPLDDSGMPKDRFSAEMPDATLATLKIQPSEPRDSAVYFCASGLGTGGEQPQHFGDGTRLSIL.

CDR3 sequence (DNA): TGTGCCAGCAGTCAGGGGGTCCCAGGGGTACAGACTGAAGCTTTCTTT. This encodes CASSQGVPGVQTEAFF. The chain links TRBV7-6 to TRBJ1-1, with 7 bases matching TRBD1. CDR3 length: 16 amino acids. Germline V lookup: CDR1 SGHVS, CDR2 FNYEAQ. V dropped 6 bases and J dropped 5; count of bases not matched to a gene: 15.

The genes are TRBV2 and TRBJ1-5; 7 bases line up with TRBD1. Germline V gives CDR1 SNHLY, CDR2 FYNNEI. Trimming at V came to 3 bases and at J to 7 bases, leaving 9 bases not matched to a gene. The CDR3 sequence is 15 residues long. CDR3 coding DNA: TGTGCCAGCAGTGATCGGGGACAGTCTCTCCAGCCCCAGCATTTT. It yields the protein CASSDRGQSLQPQHF.

The chain carries TRBV6-4 and TRBJ2-3; D not certain. The V and J ends lost 2 bases and 1 base respectively, with 7 bases between them. The CDR3 has 14 residues. Per the germline V gene, CDR1 is MRHNA and CDR2 is SNTAGT. The CDR3 DNA reads TGTGCCAGCAGTGACGAGTTTGGCACAGATACGCAGTATTTT. This gives the protein CASSDEFGTDTQYF.

On this clone: The sample contains more than one DNA sequence encoding this CDR3. V usage is TRBV12-3 or TRBV12-4 and J usage is TRBJ1-1; D possibly corresponds to TRBD1 (6 bases). V was shortened by 3 bases and J by 4 bases, with 9 bases between the two germline ends. This CDR3 comprises 13 residues. CDR3 protein: CASSLGGGTEAFF. CDR3 nucleotides: TGTGCCAGCAGTTTGGGGGGCGGCACTGAAGCTTTCTTT.

This clone was found a few times. This chain connects TRBV2 to TRBJ2-1, with D possibly being TRBD2 (5 bases). Deletions cut 8 bases from V and 6 bases from J, with 17 bases between. The germline V gene has CDR1 SNHLY and CDR2 FYNNEI. The CDR3 contains 14 residues. The CDR3 coding sequence is TGTGCCAGCTCTACTAGTTGGAGTGCCAATGAGCAGTTCTTC. Translated: CASSTSWSANEQFF. The full variable domain, in which reference TRBV2 and TRBJ2-1 provide the parts outside the CDR3, is EPEVTQTPSHQVTQMGQEVILRCVPISNHLYFYWYRQILGQKVEFLVSFYNNEISEKSEIFDDQFSVERPDGSNFTLKIRSTKLEDSAMYFCASSTSWSANEQFFGPGTRLTVL.

This chain uses TRBV12-2 with TRBJ1-1; the table's TRBD1 call for D was not verified on the DNA. TRBV12-2 is marked as a pseudogene. The CDR3 totals 16 residues. The CDR3 sequence: CASRTGDRTANTEAFF. CDR3 DNA: TGTGCAAGTCGCACAGGGGACCGGACCGCGAACACTGAAGCTTTCTTT.

The rearrangement joins TRBV27 to TRBJ2-1, with 7 bases identical to TRBD1. Losses at the gene ends were 6 bases for V and 1 base for J; bases not matched to a gene: 9. Germline CDR1 reads MNHEY; CDR2 reads SMNVEV (reference sequence). The CDR3 has 16 residues. The CDR3 region is CASRGGQAFSYNEQFF. The CDR3 DNA reads TGTGCCAGCAGAGGAGGACAGGCCTTTTCCTACAATGAGCAGTTCTTC.

This chain connects TRBV2 to TRBJ1-5; TRBD1 is a possible D gene (6 bases). Germline V gives CDR1 SNHLY, CDR2 FYNNEI. This CDR3 spans 15 amino acids. With 6 bases removed from V and 0 bases from J, the gap between germline ends came to 12 bases. The CDR3 protein is CASSRTVYSNQPQHF. Here the CDR3 DNA reads TGTGCCAGCAGCCGGACAGTATATAGCAATCAGCCCCAGCATTTT.

This rearrangement joins TRBV29-1 to TRBJ2-1; no firm D call. The CDR3 sequence is 11 residues long. V lost 7 bases and J 5 bases, leaving 9 bases between the germline ends. Germline V gene sequence: CDR1 SQVTM, CDR2 ANQGSEA. The CDR3 region has the DNA TGCAGCGCGGTTGGGGACAATGAGCAGTTCTTC. Encoded protein: CSAVGDNEQFF.

The chain has TRBV30 and TRBJ1-2; TRBD1 might be the D (6 bases). The V gene lost 2 bases and the J gene lost 5 bases, with 12 bases spanning the gap. This CDR3 comprises 13 residues. Germline lookup yields CDR1 GTSNPN and CDR2 SVGIG (reference sequence). CDR3 DNA sequence: TGTGCCTGGAGTCCAAGACAGGCTTATGGCTACACCTTC. It encodes CAWSPRQAYGYTF.

V and J are TRBV5-1 and TRBJ2-7, with D perhaps matching TRBD1 (6 bases). CDR1 SGHRS and CDR2 YFSETQ come from the germline V gene. Trimming stripped 0 bases from V and 9 bases from J, with 10 bases between. This CDR3 region has 12 residues. CDR3 coding DNA: TGCGCCAGCAGCTTGGAACTAGGGGGGCAGTACTTC. Amino acids: CASSLELGGQYF.

This sequence joins TRBV5-1 and TRBJ1-6, with D maybe TRBD1 (6 bases). V was trimmed by 1 base and J by 0 bases, leaving 20 bases between them. This CDR3 region has 20 residues. Germline CDR1 is SGHRS and CDR2 is YFSETQ. The CDR3 spells CASSLRGQGKGSSYNSPLHF. The CDR3 bases are TGCGCCAGCAGCTTGAGGGGCCAGGGGAAAGGGAGCTCCTATAATTCACCCCTCCACTTT.

The sample holds a few counts of this clone. V and J are TRBV4-3 and TRBJ1-4; no definite D call. Trimming left V 2 bases short and J 2 bases short, with 6 bases between. The germline V gene encodes CDR1 LGHNA and CDR2 YSLEER. The CDR3 sequence is 14 residues long. This CDR3 is CASSQPGTNEKLFF. The CDR3 DNA is TGCGCCAGCAGCCAACCGGGGACTAATGAAAAACTGTTTTTT.

The V call is TRBV7-3, the J call TRBJ2-2; possibly TRBD1 for D (6 bases). The CDR3 loop spans 16 amino acids. Germline CDR1 reads SGHTA; CDR2 reads FQGTGA. V was trimmed by 2 bases and J by 6 bases, leaving 16 bases between them. CDR3 bases: TGTGCCAGCAGCTTATTAGGGGGAGTTGGGTCCGGGGAGCTGTTTTTT. Translated: CASSLLGGVGSGELFF.

This chain joins TRBV7-6 and TRBJ1-4, with unresolved D. The CDR3 loop spans 16 amino acids. Trimming took 1 base from V and 5 from J, leaving 14 bases between them. Germline V CDR1 and CDR2: SGHVS, FNYEAQ. The CDR3 is CASSLGAGFGNEKLFF. CDR3 in DNA: TGTGCCAGCAGCTTAGGGGCCGGTTTTGGGAATGAAAAACTGTTTTTT.

The chain links TRBV20-1 to TRBJ1-1; D may be TRBD1 (5 bases). CDR3 length: 14 residues. V lost 4 bases and J 6 bases, leaving 18 bases between the germline ends. CDR1 is DFQATT and CDR2 is SNEGSKA in the germline V gene (reference sequence). The CDR3 nucleotides are TGCAGTGCTATTGACACGTTGGGGGGGGCTGAAGCTTTCTTT. Translation: CSAIDTLGGAEAFF.

This chain connects TRBV5-8 to TRBJ2-3, with 8 nucleotides matching TRBD1. The ends lost 6 bases at V and 1 base at J; junction bases unmatched: 1. CDR3 length: 13 amino acids. Germline V gene sequence: CDR1 SGHTS, CDR2 YDEGEE. For the CDR3, the DNA is TGTGCCAGCACGGACAGGGGCACAGATACGCAGTATTTT. Amino acid sequence: CASTDRGTDTQYF.

This chain joins TRBV18 and TRBJ2-1; TRBD2 matches 8 bases. The germline gives CDR1 KGHSH, CDR2 LQKENI. The CDR3 sequence is 15 residues long. V shed 2 bases, J shed 6 bases, and the junction held 6 bases outside the gene matches. Here the CDR3 reads CASSPMREVTNEQFF. In nucleotides, the CDR3 is TGTGCCAGCTCACCAATGCGGGAGGTCACCAATGAGCAGTTCTTC.

This rearrangement joins TRBV5-1 to TRBJ2-7; the D gene is possibly TRBD2 (5 bases). V was shortened by 2 bases and J by 0 bases, with 15 bases between the two germline ends. The CDR3 totals 16 residues. CDR1 and CDR2 from the germline V gene are SGHRS and YFSETQ. In DNA form, the CDR3 reads TGCGCCAGCAGCTTCATGCGGGTTACAAGCTCCTACGAGCAGTACTTC. It yields the protein CASSFMRVTSSYEQYF.

V and J are TRBV4-2 and TRBJ2-5; D gene unclear. Per the germline V gene, CDR1 is LGHNA and CDR2 is YNFKEQ. Trimming pared 2 bases from V and 1 base from J, leaving 8 bases between. CDR3 size: 14 residues. CDR3 region: CASSQPQAQETQYF. For the CDR3, the DNA is TGTGCCAGCAGCCAACCTCAGGCCCAAGAGACCCAGTACTTC.

The gene calls are TRBV7-6 and TRBJ2-7; TRBD2 agrees at 8 bases. Germline CDR1 SGHVS, CDR2 FNYEAQ. The CDR3 consists of 15 residues. Trimming took 4 bases from V and 4 from J; bases not matched to a gene: 9. As DNA, the CDR3 is TGTGCCAGCAGCTACCCCCGGGGGGGCATGTACGAGCAGTACTTC. It codes for CASSYPRGGMYEQYF.

The rearrangement links TRBV2 to TRBJ2-1, with 7 bases aligning to TRBD2. CDR3 length: 16 amino acids. With 7 bases clipped from V and 9 bases from J, the junction kept 18 bases outside the gene matches. Germline V gene lookup returns CDR1 SNHLY and CDR2 FYNNEI. The chain's CDR3 is CASTGVGGSWAGEQFF. In DNA form, the CDR3 reads TGTGCCAGCACTGGGGTCGGCGGGAGCTGGGCCGGTGAGCAGTTCTTC.

The chain links TRBV11-3 to TRBJ2-7; TRBD2 matches 10 bases. The CDR3 has 15 residues. Germline V gene sequence: CDR1 SGHNT, CDR2 YENEEA. V shed 5 bases, J shed 0 bases, and the junction held 4 bases outside the gene matches. CDR3 sequence reads: CASSTASGSSYEQYF. The DNA of the CDR3 is TGTGCCAGCAGCACCGCTAGCGGGAGCTCCTACGAGCAGTACTTC.

V usage is TRBV6-4 and J usage is TRBJ1-1, with 7 bases that match TRBD1. CDR1 MRHNA and CDR2 SNTAGT come from the germline V gene. The CDR3 contains 16 residues. V gave up 6 bases and J gave up 3 bases; unmatched junction bases: 13. The CDR3, as DNA: TGTGCCAGCAGATCGACAGGGTTAGATCGTTACACTGAAGCTTTCTTT. Its translation is CASRSTGLDRYTEAFF.

This chain uses TRBV5-1 with TRBJ1-1; 10 positions agree with TRBD1. The junction had 7 bases not matched to a gene; V was cut back by 0 bases and J by 2 bases. Germline CDR1 is SGHRS and CDR2 is YFSETQ. This CDR3 has 17 residues. CDR3 coding DNA: TGCGCCAGCAGCTTGGCAGGGACAGGGGCGGTTAACACTGAAGCTTTCTTT. The encoded protein is CASSLAGTGAVNTEAFF. The variable domain in full, with the rest retrieved from reference TRBV5-1 and TRBJ1-1, is KAGVTQTPRYLIKTRGQQVTLSCSPISGHRSVSWYQQTPGQGLQFLFEYFSETQRNKGNFPGRFSGRQFSNSRSEMNVSTLELGDSALYLCASSLAGTGAVNTEAFFGQGTRLTVV.

This chain joins TRBV6-5 and TRBJ1-2, with TRBD1 as a possible D gene (6 bases). This CDR3 is built from 15 residues. The germline gives CDR1 MNHEY, CDR2 SVGAGI. The V and J ends lost 0 bases and 1 base respectively, with 9 bases between them. For the CDR3, the DNA is TGTGCCAGCAGTTACTCGGCCAGGGGTAACTATGGCTACACCTTC. This translates into CASSYSARGNYGYTF.